A single sample is the source of the 22 T cell receptor beta chains below, sequenced in a study of radiotherapy plus CTLA-4 blockade in lung cancer. Sequencing was performed with immunoSEQ multiplex PCR; in TCRdb, only in-frame clones are kept and a portion is missing. The repertoire has tens of thousands of clones, about 76% of them found once; the top ten carry about 2.4%. Sequenced material: peripheral blood, taken from a patient treated with radiotherapy plus ipilimumab. The origin of the receptors is a human donor with non-small cell lung cancer whose response to radiotherapy plus ipilimumab could not be evaluated.

The V and J genes are TRBV7-2 and TRBJ2-7; 9 bases are shared with TRBD2. The germline gives CDR1 SGHTA, CDR2 FQGNSA. The CDR3 contains 14 residues. V dropped 0 bases and J dropped 6; count of bases not matched to a gene: 3. The CDR3 loop reads CASSLAAGGSEQYF. DNA for the CDR3: TGTGCCAGCAGCTTAGCTGCGGGGGGGAGCGAGCAGTACTTC. The whole variable domain, filled in from reference TRBV7-2 and TRBJ2-7, reads GAGVSQSPSNKVTEKGKDVELRCDPISGHTALYWYRQSLGQGLEFLIYFQGNSAPDKSGLPSDRFSAERTGGSVSTLTIQRTQQEDSAVYLCASSLAAGGSEQYFGPGTRLTVT.

The rearrangement joins TRBV5-1 to TRBJ1-5; TRBD1 matches 7 bases. The CDR3 has 16 residues. V trimming: 0 bases; J trimming: 5 bases; junction bases outside the gene matches: 8. CDR1 SGHRS and CDR2 YFSETQ come from the germline V gene. The CDR3 DNA reads TGCGCCAGCAGCTTGGGGGACAGCGCCGGGGATCAGCCCCAGCATTTT. It translates to CASSLGDSAGDQPQHF.

The chain has TRBV5-1 and TRBJ1-3; unclear D gene. The CDR3 is 18 residues long. Germline lookup yields CDR1 SGHRS and CDR2 YFSETQ. V was trimmed by 0 bases and J by 0 bases, leaving 16 bases between them. CDR3 protein: CASSLAPSSGVSGNTIYF. The CDR3 DNA is TGCGCCAGCAGCTTGGCCCCTTCGAGCGGGGTCTCTGGAAACACCATATATTTT.

J is TRBJ2-7 and V is TRBV9, with no clear D. Germline CDR1 is SGDLS and CDR2 is YYNGEE. This CDR3 is built from 14 residues. Between the trimmed V and J ends, which lost 0 bases and 0 bases, there was a span of 7 bases. The CDR3 is CASSVASRSYEQYF. DNA of the CDR3: TGTGCCAGCAGCGTAGCAAGCCGCTCCTACGAGCAGTACTTC. The full variable domain, its missing parts supplied by reference TRBV9 and TRBJ2-7, is DSGVTQTPKHLITATGQRVTLRCSPRSGDLSVYWYQQSLDQGLQFLIQYYNGEERAKGNILERFSAQQFPDLHSELNLSSLELGDSALYFCASSVASRSYEQYFGPGTRLTVT.

V and J are TRBV4-3 and TRBJ2-5; unclear D gene. Matching the DNA end better, TRBJ2-7 makes the J call doubtful. The CDR3 is 15 amino acids. CDR1 LGHNA and CDR2 YSLEER come from the germline V gene. The CDR3 sequence is CASSQDSAERYEQYF. DNA for the CDR3: TGCGCCAGCAGCCAAGATTCTGCGGAGCGCTACGAGCAGTACTTC.

The chain carries TRBV10-3 and TRBJ2-3; D is ambiguous. The V end lost 4 bases, the J end lost 2 bases, and 10 bases lay between the germline ends. The CDR3 is 14 amino acids. Germline V CDR1 and CDR2: ENHRY, SYGVKD. CDR3 coding DNA: TGTGCCATCAGTGTTGCTTGGGCCACAGATACGCAGTATTTT. Translation gives CAISVAWATDTQYF.

The chain links TRBV5-1 to TRBJ2-1; 13 bases match TRBD2. CDR3 length: 17 residues. From germline, CDR1 is SGHRS and CDR2 YFSETQ. V trimming: 1 base; J trimming: 1 base; junction bases outside the gene matches: 2. Here the CDR3 DNA reads TGCGCCAGCAGCTTGAGACTAGCGGGAGGATCCTACAATGAGCAGTTCTTC. It codes for CASSLRLAGGSYNEQFF.

As concerns this clone: The missing conserved phenylalanine or tryptophan at the end of this CDR3 makes a read error likely. This chain connects TRBV27 to TRBJ1-2; 9 bases line up with TRBD1. V was pared by 5 bases and J by 7 bases, with 14 bases of the junction left unmatched. The germline V gene encodes CDR1 MNHEY and CDR2 SMNVEV (reference sequence). The CDR3 has 16 amino acids. The CDR3 DNA reads TGTGCCAGCAGTCAACCGCGGGACAGGGCCGGGAGTGGCTACACCCTC. Amino acids: CASSQPRDRAGSGYTL.

V is TRBV5-1 and J is TRBJ2-1; 13 nucleotides match TRBD2. The CDR3 runs 18 residues. The V gene's germline CDR1 is SGHRS and CDR2 YFSETQ. The V and J ends lost 0 bases and 4 bases, in that order; junction bases with no gene match: 7. The CDR3 DNA reads TGCGCCAGCAGCTTGGGGCTGGGACTAGCGGGAAGTTACAATGAGCAGTTCTTC. It specifies CASSLGLGLAGSYNEQFF.

V is TRBV10-3 and J is TRBJ2-1; D unclear. V was trimmed by 10 bases and J by 2 bases, leaving 12 bases between them. CDR1 and CDR2 (germline): ENHRY, SYGVKD. The CDR3 extends over 13 amino acids. CDR3: CATGSSAYNEQFF. The DNA of the CDR3 is TGTGCCACCGGATCGAGCGCCTACAATGAGCAGTTCTTC.

V gene TRBV6-1 combines with J gene TRBJ2-5; TRBD1 aligns across 7 bases. Judging by the DNA end, TRBJ2-7 fits better; the J call may be wrong. Germline-derived CDR1 and CDR2 are MNHNS and SASEGT. The CDR3 spans 11 residues. CDR3 sequence (DNA): TGTGCCGGCCAGGGGGCCTACGAGCAGTACTTC. Translation: CAGQGAYEQYF.

This chain connects TRBV7-6 to TRBJ2-5; 8 nucleotides agree with TRBD1. Judging by the DNA end, TRBJ2-7 fits better; the J call may be wrong. The CDR3 spans 14 residues. CDR1 is SGHVS, CDR2 FNYEAQ, per germline. The CDR3 DNA is TGTGCCAGCAGCGAAGACAGGGGAAGGTACGAGCAGTACTTC. Translating it yields CASSEDRGRYEQYF.

The chain recombines TRBV4-3 with TRBJ2-7; 13 nucleotides agree with TRBD2. Trimming cost V 3 bases and J 6 bases; bases outside gene matches: 8. The CDR3 spans 16 residues. Germline CDR1 reads LGHNA; CDR2 reads YSLEER. DNA of the CDR3: TGCGCCAGCAGCCAGGAGGGACTAGCGGGGAGGATCGAGCAGTACTTC. Protein: CASSQEGLAGRIEQYF.

This clone is a singleton in its sample. V gene TRBV15 combines with J gene TRBJ1-2, with D perhaps matching TRBD1 (5 bases). The germline gives CDR1 LNHNV, CDR2 YYDKDF (reference sequence). The CDR3 consists of 15 residues. The V end was cut by 2 bases, the J end by 0 bases, with 10 bases between. Here the CDR3 DNA reads TGTGCCACCAGCAGAACTGACAGATCTAACTATGGCTACACCTTC. It translates to CATSRTDRSNYGYTF.

This clone was seen only a few times. The chain is built from TRBV15 and TRBJ2-7, with 7 bases fitting TRBD1. Trimming at V came to 3 bases and at J to 3 bases, leaving 8 bases not matched to a gene. The length of the CDR3 is 15 residues. Germline CDR1 reads LNHNV; CDR2 reads YYDKDF (reference sequence). The CDR3, as DNA: TGTGCCACCAGCAGGAAACAACCAGGGGGCTACGAGCAGTACTTC. Translating it yields CATSRKQPGGYEQYF.

The V and J genes are TRBV29-1 and TRBJ1-2; D gene ambiguous. In germline, CDR1 is SQVTM, CDR2 ANQGSEA. The CDR3 sequence is 12 residues long. V shed 4 bases and J shed 7 bases, with 13 bases lying between them. CDR3 DNA sequence: TGCAGCGTTGGAGGGTCGGGTGGTGGCTACACCTTC. Residues: CSVGGSGGGYTF.

The V gene is TRBV28, the J gene TRBJ1-2, with a tentative D call TRBD1 (6 bases). V was clipped by 7 bases and J by 7 bases, with 19 bases between them. Germline V gene lookup returns CDR1 MDHEN and CDR2 SYDVKM. The CDR3 is 14 amino acids. The CDR3, as DNA: TGTGCCAGCAAGCCGGGGGGCGAGTTGGGTGGCTACACCTTC. This codes for CASKPGGELGGYTF.

This rearrangement joins TRBV29-1 to TRBJ1-1, with a tentative D call TRBD1 (5 bases). Trimming stripped 8 bases from V and 4 bases from J, with 14 bases between. Germline V lookup: CDR1 SQVTM, CDR2 ANQGSEA. The CDR3 has 12 residues. CDR3: CSFRDSGTEAFF. The CDR3 nucleotides read TGCAGCTTCAGGGATTCTGGCACTGAAGCTTTCTTT.

The V call is TRBV5-1, the J call TRBJ2-1, with a possible D match to TRBD1 (6 bases). The germline CDR1 and CDR2 sequences are SGHRS and YFSETQ. This CDR3 has 15 residues. V lost 3 bases and J lost 0, with 10 bases in between. CDR3 DNA: TGCGCCAGCAGCTACCGGGACAACTCCTACAATGAGCAGTTCTTC. Translating gives CASSYRDNSYNEQFF.

The genes are TRBV27 and TRBJ2-5, with 8 nucleotides matching TRBD1. The CDR3 has 16 residues. With 4 bases clipped from V and 2 bases from J, the junction kept 9 bases outside the gene matches. Germline-derived CDR1 and CDR2 are MNHEY and SMNVEV (reference sequence). CDR3 DNA: TGTGCCAGCAGTTCTCTAGGGACAGGTCGACAAGAGACCCAGTACTTC. Its protein product is CASSSLGTGRQETQYF.

V usage is TRBV5-6 and J usage is TRBJ1-1; TRBD1 agrees at 8 bases. Trimming removed 4 bases from V and 8 bases from J; junction bases left unmatched: 13. The CDR3 contains 15 residues. The germline gives CDR1 SGHDT, CDR2 YYEEEE. The CDR3 sequence is CASSTAGTGGQEAFF. The CDR3 coding sequence is TGTGCCAGCAGCACGGCCGGGACAGGCGGCCAGGAAGCTTTCTTT.

The genes are TRBV21-1 and TRBJ2-3; the table's D call of TRBD1 was not tested on the DNA. TRBV21-1 is noted as a pseudogene. The CDR3 has 15 amino acids. DNA of the CDR3: TGTGCCAGCAGCAGGAAGGGGTGTGGCACAGATACGCAGTATTTT. Its translation: CASSRKGCGTDTQYF.